This T cell receptor beta chain is from a study of PD-L1 blockade in urothelial cancer (dated by TCRdb to 2016 to 2017). A note on the overall study: Every patient began therapy in the mid-2010s and was given atezolizumab 1,200 mg intravenously every 3 weeks. Some 29 patients had pretreatment blood TCR-seq, about 25 had at least one posttreatment blood collection, and about 25 had tumor TCR-seq. A median of roughly 140,000 T cells and approximately 86,000 unique TCRs was obtained from blood samples, and a median clonality of 0.080 was observed. The study, an exploratory multi-omic analysis, examined somatic, immune and clinical correlates of response to PD-L1 blockade with atezolizumab in urothelial cancer. An ECOG performance status of 0 or 1 was recorded for the patients, and 0 to 3 prior chemotherapy regimens had been received by the patients. Blood samples were analyzed at 3 weeks after treatment start (second dose) and at 6 weeks after treatment start. About 85% of the roughly 29 patients were identified as males with urothelial cancer of bladder origin, and a prior smoking history was reported by 18 of 29 patients. Durable clinical benefit was defined as progression-free survival longer than 6 months, and TCR features were also tested against progression-free and overall survival. Pretreatment tumor samples, along with matched peripheral blood collected serially before and after atezolizumab treatment, underwent TCR sequencing. Durable clinical benefit was achieved by nine patients but not by the remaining 20. In the same patients, whole exome sequencing and RNA sequencing of pretreatment tumors were performed in addition to TCR sequencing.

Reading the germline V gene (reference sequence) gives CDR1 SGHKS and CDR2 YYEKEE. A distance of 14 bases separates the germline ends of V and J, which lose 4 bases and 0 bases respectively. The CDR3 numbers 15 residues from cysteine through phenylalanine. Solely the CDR3 DNA is kept, with 45 bases framed from the first base. Each PCR received spiked-in synthetic TCR analog templates so that absolute template abundance could be estimated from read counts. The immunoSEQ assay used bias-controlled V and J gene primers to amplify TCRbeta CDR3 regions from genomic DNA. Sequencing of rearranged TCRbeta segments was done at approximately 20X coverage. The original methods were these. Sequencing errors were corrected by clustering, and CDR3s were annotated against IMGT so that V, D and J genes could be assigned. Downstream analyses used only productive TCRbeta rearrangements and left out out-of-frame or stop-codon sequences. Clonality was computed as one minus Shannon entropy normalized by the log of the number of unique productive sequences. Clones differing between time points or between blood and tumor were identified by Fisher's exact test with Benjamini-Hochberg correction at adjusted p below 0.01. Entries here come from immuneACCESS through TCRdb and include only in-frame sequences with V and J called. Some clones fail to appear in such tables; in the studies checked, an unresolved V gene covers under half of the shortfall, and the cause of the remainder is unknown. The V and J calls and the clone size are those of that table, but D and trimming were determined from the DNA. This sample is represented by 30,000 to 40,000 clones; around four fifths of them were singletons. 13% to 15% of the sample belongs to the ten largest clones.

Overall study outcomes, separate from this receptor: A pretreatment peripheral blood TCR clonality below the median was linked to improved progression-free and overall survival. Among patients with durable benefit, tumor-associated TCR clones showed greater expansion in peripheral blood 3 weeks after treatment started (n of about 21, p = 0.022). Because the sample size was small (n ≈ 29) and many of the analyses were exploratory, the results are meant to be hypothesis-generating.

This sample's time point label indicates: pretreatment peripheral blood. A total of some 30 patients with locally advanced or metastatic urothelial carcinoma, treated at Memorial Sloan Kettering on a trial protocol, made up the cohort. Peripheral blood mononuclear cells were collected pretreatment and during treatment, with between 1 and 8 total time points per patient. The Qiagen DNeasy Blood extraction kit was used to purify genomic DNA from total PBMCs and tumor samples. PBMCs were collected pretreatment and during treatment, and were isolated and stored as previously described. To note about this clone: Its antigen target is currently unknown. No base quality values were provided; no much bigger clone lies one nucleotide off.

The chain couples TRBV5-5 to TRBJ2-7; TRBD2 is a weak D gene call, 6 bases matching. The material was PBMCs, obtained around atezolizumab (anti-PD-L1) treatment. This clonotype was obtained from a man older than 75 with urothelial cancer. The DNA sequence is as follows: TGTGCCAGCAGCCTTCTCGGGGGAACCTCCTACGAGCAGTACTTC. Translated, this is CASSLLGGTSYEQYF.